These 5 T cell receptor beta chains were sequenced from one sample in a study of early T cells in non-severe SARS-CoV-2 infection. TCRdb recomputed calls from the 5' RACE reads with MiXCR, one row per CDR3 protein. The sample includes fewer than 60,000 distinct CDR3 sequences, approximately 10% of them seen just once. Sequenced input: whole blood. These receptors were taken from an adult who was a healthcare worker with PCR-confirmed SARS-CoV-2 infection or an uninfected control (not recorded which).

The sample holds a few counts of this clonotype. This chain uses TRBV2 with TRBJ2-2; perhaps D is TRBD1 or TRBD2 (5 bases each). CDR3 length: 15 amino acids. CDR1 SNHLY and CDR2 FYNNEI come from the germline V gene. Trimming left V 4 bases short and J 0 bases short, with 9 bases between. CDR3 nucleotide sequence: TGTGCCAGCAGTGTGAGGGGCACGAACACCGGGGAGCTGTTTTTT. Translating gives CASSVRGTNTGELFF.

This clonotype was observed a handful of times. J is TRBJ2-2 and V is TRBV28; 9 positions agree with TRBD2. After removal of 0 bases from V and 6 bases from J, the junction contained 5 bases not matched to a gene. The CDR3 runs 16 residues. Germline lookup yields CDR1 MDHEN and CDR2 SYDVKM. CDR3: CASSLWTSGRAGELFF. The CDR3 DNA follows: TGTGCCAGCAGTTTATGGACTAGCGGTAGGGCCGGGGAGCTGTTTTTT. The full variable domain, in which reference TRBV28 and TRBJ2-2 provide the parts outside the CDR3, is DVKVTQSSRYLVKRTGEKVFLECVQDMDHENMFWYRQDPGLGLRLIYFSYDVKMKEKGDIPEGYSVSREKKERFSLILESASTNQTSMYLCASSLWTSGRAGELFFGEGSRLTVL.

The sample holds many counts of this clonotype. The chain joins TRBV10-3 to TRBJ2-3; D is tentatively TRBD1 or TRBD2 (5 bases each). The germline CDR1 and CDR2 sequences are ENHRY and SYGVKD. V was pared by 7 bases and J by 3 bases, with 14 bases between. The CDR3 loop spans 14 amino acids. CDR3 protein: CAINGDGATDTQYF. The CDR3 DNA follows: TGTGCCATCAACGGCGACGGGGCGACAGATACGCAGTATTTT.

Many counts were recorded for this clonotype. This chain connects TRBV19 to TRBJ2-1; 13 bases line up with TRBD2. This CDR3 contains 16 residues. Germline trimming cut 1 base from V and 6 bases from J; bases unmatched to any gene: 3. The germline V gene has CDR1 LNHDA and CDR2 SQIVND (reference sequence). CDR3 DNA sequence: TGTGCCAGTAGTATAGCGGGACTAGCGGGAACCAATGAGCAGTTCTTC. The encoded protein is CASSIAGLAGTNEQFF. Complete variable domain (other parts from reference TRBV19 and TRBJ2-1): DGGITQSPKYLFRKEGQNVTLSCEQNLNHDAMYWYRQDPGQGLRLIYYSQIVNDFQKGDIAEGYSVSREKKESFPLTVTSAQKNPTAFYLCASSIAGLAGTNEQFFGPGTRLTVL.

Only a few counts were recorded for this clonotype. Written as DNA, the CDR3 is TGTGCCACGCGGGACGCCGCTTATGGGGCCAACGTCCTGACTTTC. The encoded protein is CATRDAAYGANVLTF. The chain employs TRBV28 and TRBJ2-6; D is possibly TRBD2 (6 bases). The germline V and J ends were trimmed by 10 bases and 3 bases, with 16 bases remaining between them. This CDR3 comprises 15 residues. CDR1 is MDHEN and CDR2 is SYDVKM in the germline V gene. Together with reference TRBV28 and TRBJ2-6, the CDR3 gives the full variable domain: DVKVTQSSRYLVKRTGEKVFLECVQDMDHENMFWYRQDPGLGLRLIYFSYDVKMKEKGDIPEGYSVSREKKERFSLILESASTNQTSMYLCATRDAAYGANVLTFGAGSRLTVL.